One and the same sample provided the 10 T cell receptor beta chains below, sequenced in a study of graft-versus-host responses after intestinal transplantation. The repertoire was sequenced with immunoSEQ multiplex PCR; TCRdb's copy has only in-frame clones and lacks some. The sample yields 98,000 or so clones, more than 85% seen once. Their antigen targets remain unknown. This specimen consisted of unstimulated CD4+ T cells sorted from spleen or lymph node cells, obtained before intestinal transplant. The source of these receptors is a human donor who received an intestinal transplant.

The V and J genes are TRBV11-1 and TRBJ2-1; 10 positions match TRBD2. V lost 4 bases to trimming and J lost 10 bases; unmatched junction nucleotides: 10. This CDR3 region has 15 residues. The germline gives CDR1 SGHAT, CDR2 FQDESV (reference sequence). Written as DNA, the CDR3 is TGTGCCAGCAGCTCGATTAGCGGGGGGCCGTGGGAGCAGTTCTTC. This encodes CASSSISGGPWEQFF.

This sequence joins TRBV6-6 and TRBJ2-3; the D is unclear. The ends were cut back, 6 bases at V and 4 bases at J, with 8 bases in the middle. There are 12 residues in the CDR3. The germline V gene encodes CDR1 MNHNY and CDR2 SVGAGI (reference sequence). CDR3 loop: CASRDPADTQYF. The CDR3 bases are TGTGCCAGCAGGGACCCGGCAGATACGCAGTATTTT.

The CDR3 DNA sequence: TGTGCCAGCAGTGACATAGGGGGGCTTATCTATGAGCAGTTCTTC. Translating gives CASSDIGGLIYEQFF. The genes are TRBV2 and TRBJ2-1, with D perhaps assigned TRBD1 or TRBD2 (6 bases each). Germline CDR1 and CDR2: SNHLY and FYNNEI. Trimming removed 3 bases from V and 8 bases from J, with 17 bases in between. CDR3 length: 15 residues.

The rearrangement uses TRBV2 and TRBJ1-2; 7 bases are a match to TRBD1. The CDR3 is made up of 15 amino acids. J was trimmed by 3 bases and V by 7 bases; bases with no gene match: 11. The germline gives CDR1 SNHLY, CDR2 FYNNEI. The CDR3 protein is CASISGTGADYGYTF. The CDR3 DNA reads as TGTGCCAGCATATCGGGAACAGGGGCTGACTATGGCTACACCTTC.

V and J are TRBV4-2 and TRBJ1-5; 10 bases fit TRBD1. Losses at the gene ends were 4 bases for V and 2 bases for J; bases not matched to a gene: 8. CDR3 length: 17 amino acids. From germline, CDR1 is LGHNA and CDR2 YNFKEQ. The CDR3, as DNA: TGTGCCAGCAGCCCACGGGGGACAGGGGCGGGCAATCAGCCCCAGCATTTT. Protein: CASSPRGTGAGNQPQHF.

To note about this clone: No DNA is shown, since the ends of the CDR3 on it are uncertain; the CDR3 is the one TCRdb lists. This CDR3 reads CSARVAQGTRF. The chain recombines TRBV20-1 with TRBJ2-7; TRBD2, the D gene given by the table, was not confirmed from the DNA. The CDR3 length equals 11 residues, ends included. Germline values: CDR1 DFQATT, CDR2 SNEGSKA (reference sequence).

A single count supports this clone. The chain recombines TRBV18 with TRBJ1-1, with D perhaps TRBD1 (6 bases). CDR1 is KGHSH and CDR2 is LQKENI in the germline V gene. V was shortened by 6 bases and J by 1 base, with 15 bases between the two germline ends. The CDR3 length is 15 residues. The CDR3 region is CASSMLRGENTEAFF. The CDR3 DNA is TGTGCCAGCTCGATGCTAAGGGGGGAGAACACTGAAGCTTTCTTT.

This chain links TRBV7-3 with TRBJ2-2, with TRBD2 matching 12 bases. The ends lost 6 bases at V and 2 bases at J; junction bases unmatched: 1. Germline CDR1 is SGHTA and CDR2 is FQGTGA. This CDR3 is built from 15 residues. CDR3 sequence: CASRTSGRNTGELFF. The CDR3 DNA follows: TGTGCCAGCAGGACTAGCGGGAGAAACACCGGGGAGCTGTTTTTT.

The chain employs TRBV6-1 and TRBJ1-3; a possible D gene is TRBD1 (5 bases). The V and J ends lost 0 bases and 0 bases respectively, with 9 bases between them. The CDR3 totals 16 residues. Germline CDR1 MNHNS, CDR2 SASEGT. Written as DNA, the CDR3 is TGTGCCAGCAGTGAAGCTCGGGGGTCCTCTGGAAACACCATATATTTT. It encodes CASSEARGSSGNTIYF.

The DNA for the CDR3 is TGTGCCAGCAGTCGCAGGGATAGCAATCAGCCCCAGCATTTT. It yields the protein CASSRRDSNQPQHF. This rearrangement joins TRBV27 to TRBJ1-5, with D tentatively TRBD1 (5 bases). CDR1 MNHEY and CDR2 SMNVEV come from the germline V gene (reference sequence). This CDR3 region has 14 residues. Deletions cut 5 bases from V and 0 bases from J, with 8 bases between.